Each of the 27 T cell receptor beta chains below was sequenced from the same sample in a study of T cells in Graves' hyperthyroidism and ophthalmopathy. Template material for amplifying TCR beta CDR3 regions consisted of RNA transcripts. TCR CDR3 underwent first-round RT-PCR with the HTBI primer set. Via MiXCR, TCRdb re-called the multiplex PCR reads, giving one row per CDR3 protein. The sample holds under 400,000 distinct CDR3 sequences, approximately 15% seen once. The sequenced sample was blood. The receptors here all came from a woman aged 60-75 years with Graves' hyperthyroidism.

In its sample, this clonotype was seen many times. The chain recombines TRBV11-3 with TRBJ2-1; 9 bases are shared with TRBD2. CDR3 size: 14 residues. With V trimmed by 5 bases and J by 6 bases, 5 bases remained unmatched. Per germline, CDR1 SGHNT and CDR2 YENEEA. The CDR3 DNA follows: TGTGCCAGCAGCCCCCTAGCGGGAATCAATGAGCAGTTCTTC. It codes for CASSPLAGINEQFF.

This clonotype has a count of ten or more. The chain carries TRBV28 and TRBJ2-7; tentative D call: TRBD2 (5 bases). This CDR3 comprises 16 residues. CDR1 and CDR2 (germline): MDHEN, SYDVKM. Trimming stripped 7 bases from V and 3 bases from J, with 22 bases between. The CDR3 loop is CASIKGLAYTGYEQYF. CDR3 DNA sequence: TGTGCCAGCATCAAAGGCCTAGCCTATACGGGCTACGAGCAGTACTTC.

This clonotype was seen repeatedly, ten times or more. The chain has TRBV11-3 and TRBJ1-6; 12 nucleotides line up with TRBD1. Germline CDR1 SGHNT, CDR2 YENEEA. The V segment lost 8 bases and the J segment 7 bases; nucleotides outside the gene matches: 9. The CDR3 extends over 16 amino acids. The DNA of the CDR3 is TGTGCCAGCCGACGGGACAGGGGGCCTAGGAATTCACCCCTCCACTTT. It yields the protein CASRRDRGPRNSPLHF.

The chain couples TRBV19 to TRBJ2-1, with 9 bases aligning to TRBD1. Trimming took 2 bases from V and 0 from J; bases not matched to a gene: 14. CDR1 and CDR2 (germline): LNHDA, SQIVND (reference sequence). This CDR3 is 20 amino acids long. The CDR3 region is CASSISPSGQGFSSYNEQFF. DNA of the CDR3: TGTGCCAGTAGTATATCCCCCTCGGGACAGGGATTTTCCTCCTACAATGAGCAGTTCTTC.

This clonotype has only a few counts. V usage is TRBV19 and J usage is TRBJ1-3; 8 bases are shared with TRBD1. Germline V CDR1 and CDR2: LNHDA, SQIVND (reference sequence). V lost 5 bases, J lost 2 bases, and 5 bases stayed unmatched. The CDR3 runs to 15 residues. CDR3 DNA: TGTGCCAGTAGTCCCGACAGGGGACCTGGAAACACCATATATTTT. It yields the protein CASSPDRGPGNTIYF.

The chain links TRBV9 to TRBJ2-3; D call uncertain. Germline-derived CDR1 and CDR2 are SGDLS and YYNGEE. The CDR3 runs 14 residues. V lost 0 bases and J lost 1, with 6 bases in between. This CDR3 is CASSVGTRTDTQYF. In DNA form, the CDR3 reads TGTGCCAGCAGCGTAGGGACCCGCACAGATACGCAGTATTTT.

CDR3 bases: TGCGGCGTCACACAGGGGGACTATGGCTACACCTTC. Its translation: CGVTQGDYGYTF. The chain is built from TRBV20-1 and TRBJ1-2; TRBD1 aligns across 8 bases. CDR1 is DFQATT and CDR2 is SNEGSKA in the germline V gene (reference sequence). The CDR3 runs 12 residues.

Many counts were recorded for this clonotype. The chain is built from TRBV2 and TRBJ2-1, with 8 bases matching TRBD2. Germline V lookup: CDR1 SNHLY, CDR2 FYNNEI. With V trimmed by 4 bases and J by 1 base, 6 bases remained unmatched. CDR3 size: 16 residues. CDR3 protein: CASSGVVAGSYNEQFF. The CDR3, as DNA: TGTGCCAGCAGTGGGGTCGTAGCGGGGTCCTACAATGAGCAGTTCTTC.

This clonotype was observed at least ten times. The rearrangement uses TRBV20-1 and TRBJ2-7; D is undetermined. The germline CDR1 and CDR2 sequences are DFQATT and SNEGSKA (reference sequence). The V and J ends lost 6 bases and 3 bases respectively, with 15 bases between them. The CDR3 is made up of 13 amino acids. The CDR3 sequence is CSAFYPINYEQYF. The DNA of the CDR3 is TGCAGTGCCTTCTATCCCATTAACTACGAGCAGTACTTC.

This clonotype was found a few times. The V call is TRBV7-9, the J call TRBJ1-4; D perhaps matches TRBD1 (5 bases). There are 14 residues in the CDR3. Deletions cut 3 bases from V and 4 bases from J, with 9 bases between. Germline V lookup: CDR1 SEHNR, CDR2 FQNEAQ (reference sequence). Here the CDR3 DNA reads TGTGCCAGCAGCTTGACAGTAAATAATGAAAAACTGTTTTTT. Protein: CASSLTVNNEKLFF. Full variable domain (remainder filled in from reference TRBV7-9 and TRBJ1-4): DTGVSQNPRHKITKRGQNVTFRCDPISEHNRLYWYRQTLGQGPEFLTYFQNEAQLEKSRLLSDRFSAERPKGSFSTLEIQRTEQGDSAMYLCASSLTVNNEKLFFGSGTQLSVL.

This chain links TRBV11-1 with TRBJ1-2; D perhaps matches TRBD1 (5 bases). Germline CDR1 reads SGHAT; CDR2 reads FQDESV (reference sequence). This CDR3 is built from 13 residues. Between the trimmed V and J ends, which lost 5 bases and 10 bases, there was a span of 17 bases. CDR3 in DNA: TGTGCCAGCAGCGAAGACAGCGGGAATCTCTACACCTTC. Its translation is CASSEDSGNLYTF.

This clonotype was detected a few times. No DNA is shown, since the ends of the CDR3 on it are uncertain; the CDR3 is the one TCRdb lists. The chain links TRBV7-2 to TRBJ2-5; the DNA was not compared with TRBD1, the D call given in the table. Germline V CDR1 and CDR2: SGHTA, FQGNSA. The CDR3 is 19 residues long, counting both termini. The CDR3: CASSFYICSAQGGGETQYF.

This clonotype occurred a few times. The chain couples TRBV27 to TRBJ2-5; TRBD1 aligns across 7 bases. V lost 6 bases and J lost 2; bases outside the gene matches: 6. CDR3 length equals 14 residues. The V gene's germline CDR1 is MNHEY and CDR2 SMNVEV (reference sequence). The CDR3 loop is CASRGRRGQETQYF. CDR3 DNA: TGTGCCAGCAGGGGCCGCAGGGGGCAAGAGACCCAGTACTTC.

This clonotype was found a few times. This chain uses TRBV4-1 with TRBJ2-1, with TRBD1 as a possible D gene (5 bases). Between the trimmed V and J ends, which lost 0 bases and 7 bases, there was a span of 10 bases. The CDR3 runs to 14 residues. The germline V gene encodes CDR1 MGHRA and CDR2 YSYEKL. CDR3 DNA sequence: TGCGCCAGCAGCCAAGATTCATCAGGGAATGAGCAGTTCTTC. It codes for CASSQDSSGNEQFF.

The V call is TRBV20-1, the J call TRBJ2-1; D is uncertain. The V end was cut by 1 base, the J end by 16 bases, with 14 bases between. The CDR3 length is 11 residues. Per the germline V gene, CDR1 is DFQATT and CDR2 is SNEGSKA (reference sequence). The CDR3 sequence is CSARVTRDLFF. In DNA, the CDR3 is TGCAGTGCTAGAGTGACTCGTGATCTCTTCTTC.

This clonotype was counted only a few times. V is TRBV9 and J is TRBJ1-4; unclear D gene. CDR1 and CDR2 (germline): SGDLS, YYNGEE. The CDR3 runs 15 residues. Trimming pared 0 bases from V and 0 bases from J, leaving 6 bases between. CDR3 in amino acids: CASSVDLATNEKLFF. CDR3 sequence (DNA): TGTGCCAGCAGCGTAGACCTAGCAACTAATGAAAAACTGTTTTTT.

The genes are TRBV19 and TRBJ2-7, with 8 bases matching TRBD1. Losses at the gene ends were 4 bases for V and 3 bases for J; bases not matched to a gene: 8. The CDR3 has 15 amino acids. Germline values: CDR1 LNHDA, CDR2 SQIVND (reference sequence). Written as DNA, the CDR3 is TGTGCCAGTAGTACCATGACAGGGGCGTACTACGAGCAGTACTTC. Translating it yields CASSTMTGAYYEQYF.

This clonotype was found many times. The V call is TRBV13, the J call TRBJ2-1; 10 positions match TRBD2. The V gene's germline CDR1 is PRHDT and CDR2 FYEKMQ (reference sequence). V dropped 3 bases and J dropped 4; count of bases not matched to a gene: 3. The CDR3 has 15 residues. The CDR3 sequence: CASSFGTSEYNEQFF. CDR3 DNA: TGTGCCAGCAGCTTCGGGACTAGCGAGTACAATGAGCAGTTCTTC.

This clonotype was found many times. The rearrangement links TRBV5-1 to TRBJ1-4, with TRBD1 matching over 9 bases. The V gene's germline CDR1 is SGHRS and CDR2 YFSETQ. The CDR3 sequence is 14 residues long. The V segment lost 6 bases and the J segment 1 base; nucleotides outside the gene matches: 1. The CDR3 loop is CASTDRGTNEKLFF. Written as DNA, the CDR3 is TGCGCCAGCACGGACAGGGGAACTAATGAAAAACTGTTTTTT.

This clonotype came up many times. This chain links TRBV29-1 with TRBJ2-1; D is perhaps TRBD1 (5 bases). Germline lookup yields CDR1 SQVTM and CDR2 ANQGSEA. The CDR3 sequence is 14 residues long. With 4 bases removed from V and 4 bases from J, the gap between germline ends came to 14 bases. CDR3 nucleotide sequence: TGCAGCGTTGTCGATCAGCACAGGTACAATGAGCAGTTCTTC. Encoded protein: CSVVDQHRYNEQFF.

This clonotype was recorded many times. This chain connects TRBV28 to TRBJ1-4; no definite D call. V shed 3 bases and J shed 5 bases, with 7 bases lying between them. Germline V gene data show CDR1 as MDHEN and CDR2 as SYDVKM. This CDR3 is 13 amino acids long. CDR3 residues: CASSFGVNEKLFF. The CDR3 DNA sequence: TGTGCCAGCAGTTTTGGGGTGAATGAAAAACTGTTTTTT.

This clonotype was observed a few times. V and J are TRBV7-2 and TRBJ1-2; no firm D call. Germline assignment: CDR1 SGHTA and CDR2 FQGNSA. The CDR3 totals 16 residues. Trimming removed 1 base from V and 4 bases from J, with 16 bases in between. CDR3 region: CASSLGARMGFYGYTF. The CDR3 coding sequence is TGTGCCAGCAGCTTAGGAGCCAGGATGGGGTTCTATGGCTACACCTTC.

This clonotype occurred a few times. DNA of the CDR3: TGCGCCAGCAGCTCGGGACCGGACGCCCGGCCCCAGCATTTT. This sequence encodes CASSSGPDARPQHF. V is TRBV5-1 and J is TRBJ1-5, with D perhaps TRBD1 (5 bases). V lost 3 bases and J lost 9, with 16 bases in between. The length of the CDR3 is 14 residues. CDR1 and CDR2 (germline): SGHRS, YFSETQ.

This clonotype was observed at least ten times. V is TRBV20-1 and J is TRBJ1-2, with a weak D call TRBD1 (5 bases). Germline-derived CDR1 and CDR2 are DFQATT and SNEGSKA (reference sequence). V shed 5 bases and J shed 6 bases, with 10 bases lying between them. The CDR3 is made up of 11 amino acids. CDR3 loop: CSAWQGDGYTF. The DNA for the CDR3 is TGCAGTGCTTGGCAGGGTGATGGCTACACCTTC.

Comments on this clonotype: Compared with germline, one end of the junction differs, possibly owing to a read error. The chain couples TRBV7-9 to TRBJ2-5; 7 nucleotides align to TRBD2. Germline-derived CDR1 and CDR2 are SEHNR and FQNEAQ (reference sequence). The CDR3 runs to 13 residues. CDR3 residues: CASTTDLTSSLNF. CDR3 coding DNA: TGTGCCAGCACCACCGACCTGACTAGCTCGTTGAACTTC.

V gene TRBV6-1 combines with J gene TRBJ2-4; 7 positions agree with TRBD2. Trimming at V came to 2 bases and at J to 5 bases, leaving 6 bases not matched to a gene. The CDR3 length is 15 residues. Germline V CDR1 and CDR2: MNHNS, SASEGT. The CDR3 coding sequence is TGTGCCAGCAGTGAAATGGCGGGAGTGGAAAACATTCAGTACTTC. Its protein is CASSEMAGVENIQYF.

This clonotype was counted many times. V gene TRBV2 combines with J gene TRBJ2-1; unclear D gene. The CDR3 consists of 13 residues. V was pared by 6 bases and J by 4 bases, with 10 bases between. CDR1 and CDR2 (germline): SNHLY, FYNNEI. CDR3 in DNA: TGTGCCAGCAGCCTAACAGATTACAATGAGCAGTTCTTC. Translating gives CASSLTDYNEQFF.